These 9 T cell receptor beta chains originate from one sample sequenced in a study of T-cell memory formation after mild COVID-19. TCRdb reprocessed the 5' RACE reads with MiXCR, giving one entry per CDR3 protein. The sample has more than 300,000 distinct CDR3 sequences; approximately 15% are singletons. The sequenced sample was PBMCs or a T cell subset sorted from them (not recorded which). These receptors all come from a man aged 18-30 years who had mild COVID-19 (a few samples of this study predate the infection). Cell type and time point are not known.

This chain links TRBV11-2 with TRBJ2-3; 7 bases match TRBD1. The ends lost 5 bases at V and 6 bases at J; junction bases unmatched: 20. The CDR3 length is 18 residues. Germline V gene data show CDR1 as SGHAT and CDR2 as FQNNGV. The CDR3 DNA follows: TGTGCCAGCAGCCATGGTCGGGACAGCGTTTCTTCCCGGGATACGCAGTATTTT. It translates to CASSHGRDSVSSRDTQYF.

The chain couples TRBV12-3 or TRBV12-4 to TRBJ2-5; D ambiguous. V lost 4 bases and J 4 bases, leaving 16 bases between the germline ends. The CDR3 totals 15 residues. For the CDR3, the DNA is TGTGCCAGCAGTTCCACCCCTGACCTGGTAGAGACCCAGTACTTC. Protein product: CASSSTPDLVETQYF.

This clonotype was seen only a few times. The chain uses TRBV6-5 and TRBJ1-1; possibly TRBD1 for D (5 bases). Trimming took off 7 bases at V and 2 bases at J, with 14 bases between the two ends. CDR1 MNHEY and CDR2 SVGAGI come from the germline V gene. The CDR3 consists of 14 residues. The CDR3 region has the DNA TGTGCCAGCATGGTCGGGGACTTCAACACTGAAGCTTTCTTT. This encodes CASMVGDFNTEAFF.

This clonotype has at least ten counts. The CDR3 sequence: CASSASGGLAKNIQYF. The CDR3 DNA follows: TGTGCCAGCAGCGCCAGCGGGGGGCTAGCCAAAAACATTCAGTACTTC. The chain links TRBV7-9 to TRBJ2-4; 9 bases agree with TRBD2. CDR3 size: 16 residues. Germline values: CDR1 SEHNR, CDR2 FQNEAQ (reference sequence). V lost 5 bases and J lost 0; bases outside the gene matches: 5.

V gene TRBV6-6 combines with J gene TRBJ1-1; TRBD1 is a possible D gene (6 bases). Trimming shortened V by 6 bases and J by 3 bases, and 14 bases separated the two germline ends. The CDR3 has 14 residues. Per germline, CDR1 MNHNY and CDR2 SVGAGI (reference sequence). CDR3 nucleotides: TGTGCCAGCAGCCCGACGGACAGAGACACTGAAGCTTTCTTT. It specifies CASSPTDRDTEAFF.

The rearrangement links TRBV5-1 to TRBJ1-6, with D possibly TRBD1 on 5 matching bases. This CDR3 has 15 residues. Trimming took off 2 bases at V and 7 bases at J, with 13 bases between the two ends. CDR1 and CDR2 from the germline V gene are SGHRS and YFSETQ. CDR3 in amino acids: CASSFGATGNSPLHF. In DNA, the CDR3 is TGCGCCAGCAGCTTCGGGGCTACGGGCAATTCACCCCTCCACTTT.

This clonotype was seen at least ten times. V gene TRBV28 combines with J gene TRBJ1-4, with 12 positions matching TRBD1. The CDR3 has 18 residues. Germline-derived CDR1 and CDR2 are MDHEN and SYDVKM. V trimming: 7 bases; J trimming: 4 bases; junction bases outside the gene matches: 13. The CDR3 loop is CASMRARDRGHNNEKLFF. CDR3 DNA sequence: TGTGCCAGCATGAGAGCCCGGGACAGGGGGCATAATAATGAAAAACTGTTTTTT.

This clonotype was counted between two and nine times. This chain joins TRBV2 and TRBJ1-5; D may be TRBD1 (5 bases). From germline, CDR1 is SNHLY and CDR2 FYNNEI. The CDR3 covers 14 residues. V shed 4 bases and J shed 9 bases, with 16 bases lying between them. Here the CDR3 DNA reads TGTGCCAGCAGTGGGGGGACGGGTATTCGGCCCCAGCATTTT. This encodes CASSGGTGIRPQHF. The variable domain in full, completed from reference TRBV2 and TRBJ1-5, reads EPEVTQTPSHQVTQMGQEVILRCVPISNHLYFYWYRQILGQKVEFLVSFYNNEISEKSEIFDDQFSVERPDGSNFTLKIRSTKLEDSAMYFCASSGGTGIRPQHFGDGTRLSIL.

This clonotype was seen repeatedly, ten times or more. This chain uses TRBV4-1 with TRBJ2-7; D is unclear. The CDR3 runs 14 residues. The V gene's germline CDR1 is MGHRA and CDR2 YSYEKL. The germline V and J ends were trimmed by 0 bases and 2 bases, with 8 bases remaining between them. Here the CDR3 DNA reads TGCGCCAGCAGCCAAGATTACGGACCCTACGAGCAGTACGTC. This encodes CASSQDYGPYEQYV.